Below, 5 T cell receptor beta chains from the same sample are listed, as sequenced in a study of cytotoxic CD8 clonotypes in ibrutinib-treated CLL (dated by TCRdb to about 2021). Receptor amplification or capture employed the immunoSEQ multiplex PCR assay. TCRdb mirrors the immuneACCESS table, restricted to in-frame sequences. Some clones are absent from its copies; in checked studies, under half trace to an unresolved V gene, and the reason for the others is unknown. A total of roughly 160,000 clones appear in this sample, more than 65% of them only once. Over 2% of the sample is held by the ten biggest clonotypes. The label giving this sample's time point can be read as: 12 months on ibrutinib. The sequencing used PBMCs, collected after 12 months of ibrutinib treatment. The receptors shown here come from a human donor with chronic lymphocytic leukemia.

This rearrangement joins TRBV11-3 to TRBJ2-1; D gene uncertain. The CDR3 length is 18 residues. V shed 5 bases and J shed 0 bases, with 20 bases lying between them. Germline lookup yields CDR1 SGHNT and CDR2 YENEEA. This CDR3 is CASSPKRPRSSSYNEQFF. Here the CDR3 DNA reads TGTGCCAGCAGCCCGAAGCGACCACGCTCGAGCTCCTACAATGAGCAGTTCTTC.

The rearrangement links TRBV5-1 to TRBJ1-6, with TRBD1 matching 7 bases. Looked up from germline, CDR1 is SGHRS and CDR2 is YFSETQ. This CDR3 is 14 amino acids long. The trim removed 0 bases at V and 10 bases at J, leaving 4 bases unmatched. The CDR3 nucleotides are TGCGCCAGCAGCTTGGGGGACAGTATCTCACCCCTCCACTTT. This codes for CASSLGDSISPLHF.

For the CDR3, the DNA is TGTGCCAGCAGCTTTAGTGGGGGAAGGACCTACGAGCAGTACTTC. Translating gives CASSFSGGRTYEQYF. The gene calls are TRBV7-2 and TRBJ2-7; D tentatively fits TRBD1 or TRBD2 (5 bases each). In germline, CDR1 is SGHTA, CDR2 FQGNSA. V lost 3 bases and J 2 bases, leaving 14 bases between the germline ends. This CDR3 spans 15 amino acids.

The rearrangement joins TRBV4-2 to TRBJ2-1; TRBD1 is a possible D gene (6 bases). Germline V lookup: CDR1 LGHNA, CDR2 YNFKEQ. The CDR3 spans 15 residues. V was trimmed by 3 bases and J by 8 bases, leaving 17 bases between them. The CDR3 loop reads CASSQGHLVRDEQFF. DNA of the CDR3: TGTGCCAGCAGCCAGGGACACCTCGTCAGGGATGAGCAGTTCTTC.

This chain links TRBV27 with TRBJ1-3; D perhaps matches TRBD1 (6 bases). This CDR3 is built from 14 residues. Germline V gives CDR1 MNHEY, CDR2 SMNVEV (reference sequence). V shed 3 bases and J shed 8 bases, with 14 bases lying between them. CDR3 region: CASSLGTGLDTIYF. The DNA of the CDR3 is TGTGCCAGCAGTTTGGGTACAGGGTTAGACACCATATATTTT.